The 12 T cell receptor beta chains reported below all come from one sample, sequenced in a study of identical twins. TCRdb fed the 5' RACE reads into MiXCR, producing one record per CDR3 protein. The sample lists 650,000 to 800,000 distinct CDR3 sequences; 8.6% were seen once. These same records also appear under a second study, on yellow fever vaccine responses in identical twins.

The specimen was PBMCs. The origin of the receptors is a woman aged 18-29 years in good health.

This clonotype has a count of ten or more. V and J are TRBV9 and TRBJ2-1, with D perhaps matching TRBD1 (5 bases). The germline gives CDR1 SGDLS, CDR2 YYNGEE. The ends were cut back, 5 bases at V and 8 bases at J, with 20 bases in the middle. This CDR3 has 15 amino acids. CDR3 amino acids: CASSTEGAPVDEQFF. The CDR3 coding sequence is TGTGCCAGCAGTACAGAAGGGGCGCCTGTTGATGAGCAGTTCTTC.

This clonotype was detected only a few times. The chain couples TRBV6-1 to TRBJ1-1; TRBD1 agrees at 9 bases. This CDR3 is built from 14 residues. V gave up 6 bases and J gave up 3 bases; unmatched junction bases: 5. The germline gives CDR1 MNHNS, CDR2 SASEGT. CDR3 DNA: TGTGCCAGCAGACAAGGACAGGGGTACACTGAAGCTTTCTTT. As protein: CASRQGQGYTEAFF.

There are many counts of this clonotype. The gene calls are TRBV7-9 and TRBJ2-4; no clear D. V lost 2 bases, J lost 3 bases, and 8 bases lay in between. Per germline, CDR1 SEHNR and CDR2 FQNEAQ (reference sequence). The CDR3 is 14 amino acids. Here the CDR3 DNA reads TGTGCCAGCAGCTTACTAGATGGCAAAAACATTCAGTACTTC. Translating it yields CASSLLDGKNIQYF. Full variable domain (remainder filled in from reference TRBV7-9 and TRBJ2-4): DTGVSQNPRHKITKRGQNVTFRCDPISEHNRLYWYRQTLGQGPEFLTYFQNEAQLEKSRLLSDRFSAERPKGSFSTLEIQRTEQGDSAMYLCASSLLDGKNIQYFGAGTRLSVL.

This clonotype occurred a few times. V and J are TRBV9 and TRBJ2-2; D is unclear. The CDR3 length is 14 residues. V gave up 2 bases and J gave up 0 bases, with 5 bases separating them. Germline values: CDR1 SGDLS, CDR2 YYNGEE. DNA of the CDR3: TGTGCCAGCAGCGTTTCCCCGAACACCGGGGAGCTGTTTTTT. Translated: CASSVSPNTGELFF.

The table lists this clonotype with a few counts. V gene TRBV18 combines with J gene TRBJ2-7; TRBD1 aligns across 9 bases. The germline V gene encodes CDR1 KGHSH and CDR2 LQKENI. CDR3 length equals 12 residues. The CDR3 loop reads CATGGQGGEQYF. CDR3 in DNA: TGTGCGACCGGGGGACAGGGCGGCGAGCAGTACTTC. Full variable domain (remainder filled in from reference TRBV18 and TRBJ2-7): NAGVMQNPRHLVRRRGQEARLRCSPMKGHSHVYWYRQLPEEGLKFMVYLQKENIIDESGMPKERFSAEFPKEGPSILRIQQVVRGDSAAYFCATGGQGGEQYFGPGTRLTVT.

At least ten counts were recorded for this clonotype. The J gene is TRBJ2-1, the V gene TRBV4-3; either TRBD1 or TRBD2 may fit D (5 bases each). Trimming shortened V by 4 bases and J by 4 bases, and 8 bases separated the two germline ends. This CDR3 has 13 residues. CDR1 is LGHNA, CDR2 YSLEER, per germline. The DNA for the CDR3 is TGCGCCAGCAGCCGGGACGTGTACAATGAGCAGTTCTTC. This encodes CASSRDVYNEQFF.

Only a few counts were recorded for this clonotype. CDR3 loop: CASSLHGISSEQYF. DNA of the CDR3: TGTGCCAGCAGTTTGCATGGTATTAGCAGTGAGCAGTACTTC. This chain links TRBV12-3 or TRBV12-4 with TRBJ2-7; D is undetermined. Trimming pared 3 bases from V and 7 bases from J, leaving 16 bases between. The CDR3 contains 14 residues.

The V and J genes are TRBV20-1 and TRBJ2-5; tentative D call: TRBD1 (5 bases). The CDR3 runs 13 residues. Germline CDR1 reads DFQATT; CDR2 reads SNEGSKA (reference sequence). The V gene lost 3 bases and the J gene lost 1 base, with 9 bases spanning the gap. For the CDR3, the DNA is TGCAGTGCTAGCCACAGGTCCCAAGAGACCCAGTACTTC. As protein: CSASHRSQETQYF.

This clonotype has just a few counts. The chain has TRBV9 and TRBJ1-1; TRBD1 might be the D (6 bases). Per germline, CDR1 SGDLS and CDR2 YYNGEE. V was trimmed by 3 bases and J by 3 bases, leaving 12 bases between them. The CDR3 runs to 14 residues. The CDR3 is CASSAGQWDTEAFF. The CDR3 region has the DNA TGTGCCAGCAGCGCCGGACAGTGGGACACTGAAGCTTTCTTT.

This clonotype was observed many times. This chain's CDR3 is CSVQRQGNTGELFF. The DNA of the CDR3 is TGCAGCGTCCAACGACAGGGAAACACCGGGGAGCTGTTTTTT. The chain employs TRBV29-1 and TRBJ2-2; 7 nucleotides match TRBD1. Germline V gene sequence: CDR1 SQVTM, CDR2 ANQGSEA. V dropped 6 bases and J dropped 2; count of bases not matched to a gene: 6. The CDR3 is made up of 14 amino acids.

The rearrangement uses TRBV19 and TRBJ2-2, with 7 nucleotides matching TRBD2. With 7 bases clipped from V and 4 bases from J, the junction kept 6 bases outside the gene matches. This CDR3 spans 14 amino acids. Germline V gene lookup returns CDR1 LNHDA and CDR2 SQIVND (reference sequence). CDR3 in amino acids: CASTMSGATGELFF. For the CDR3, the DNA is TGTGCCAGTACCATGAGCGGGGCCACCGGGGAGCTGTTTTTT.

The rearrangement uses TRBV7-2 and TRBJ2-2; 8 positions match TRBD2. Germline V gives CDR1 SGHTA, CDR2 FQGNSA. The trim removed 1 base at V and 1 base at J, leaving 2 bases unmatched. The CDR3 is 16 amino acids. This CDR3 reads CASSLGGGWNTGELFF. DNA of the CDR3: TGTGCCAGCAGCTTAGGCGGGGGGTGGAACACCGGGGAGCTGTTTTTT.